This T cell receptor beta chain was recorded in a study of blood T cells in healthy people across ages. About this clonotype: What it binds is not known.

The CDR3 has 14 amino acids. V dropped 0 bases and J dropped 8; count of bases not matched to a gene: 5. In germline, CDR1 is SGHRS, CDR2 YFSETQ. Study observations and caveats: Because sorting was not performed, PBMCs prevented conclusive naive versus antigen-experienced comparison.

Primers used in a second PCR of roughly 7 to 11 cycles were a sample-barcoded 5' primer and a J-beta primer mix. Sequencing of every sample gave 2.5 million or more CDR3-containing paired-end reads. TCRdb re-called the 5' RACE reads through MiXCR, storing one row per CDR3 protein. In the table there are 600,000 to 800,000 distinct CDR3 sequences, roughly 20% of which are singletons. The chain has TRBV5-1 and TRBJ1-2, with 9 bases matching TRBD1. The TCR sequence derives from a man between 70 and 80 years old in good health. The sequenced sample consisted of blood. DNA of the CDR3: TGCGCCAGCAGCTTGGAGGACAGGGGAGACGGCTACACCTTC. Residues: CASSLEDRGDGYTF.